This T cell receptor (beta chain) was sequenced during a study of T cells in Graves' hyperthyroidism and ophthalmopathy (dated by TCRdb to between 2018 and 2021). Some background on the complete study: Peripheral blood samples were taken at the time of initial diagnosis, prior to any treatment. After sampling, hyperthyroidism patients received methimazole starting at 30 mg daily, and ophthalmopathy patients received high-dose intravenous methylprednisolone. The 95 to 100 discovery patients were randomly divided into training and test sets at a 7:3 ratio. Thyroid tissue and blood T-cell repertoires from several Graves' hyperthyroidism patients were also compared in the study. To identify distinguishing TCR V-J signatures, a discovery cohort of around 100 patients was used, comprising 40 to 45 with Graves' ophthalmopathy and 57 with stable Graves' hyperthyroidism. According to the paper, TCR Vbeta CDR3 sequencing was carried out on 135 peripheral blood samples, which came from around 43 ophthalmopathy, 75 to 80 hyperthyroidism and approximately 17 progressor patients. Prospective prediction of ophthalmopathy was tested in an independent validation cohort consisting of fewer than 20 hyperthyroidism patients and 15 or so patients who later progressed to ophthalmopathy. The paper as a whole reports these results and caveats: A 13 V-J signature model separated ophthalmopathy from stable hyperthyroidism, with just over 85% sensitivity and just under 84% specificity in cross-validation and 80%/75% in testing. In validation, the model predicted progression to ophthalmopathy a median of approximately 6.3 months before onset, with roughly 70% sensitivity and almost 75% specificity. Sample size was not statistically predetermined, and investigators were not blinded to group allocation. Blood samples also contained most of the expanded thyroid clonotypes (frequency above 0.001), which suggests that blood repertoires may reflect thyroid immune responses.

In the ophthalmopathy patients, disease was moderately to severely active, with a Clinical Activity Score of 3 or more, a NOSPECS grade of 4 or more, and a duration of less than 3 months. The study excluded patients with uncontrolled infections, other autoimmune diseases, pregnancy or lactation. Clinical symptoms, serum thyroxine and TRAb, thyroid ultrasound, and orbital computed tomography formed the basis for the diagnoses. PBMCs were separated from 7.5 to 10 ml of fresh peripheral blood using Ficoll-Paque density gradient centrifugation. Total RNA was extracted with Trizol reagent, and quality was checked on an Agilent 2100 Bioanalyzer. As concerns this clonotype: Its antigen target is currently unknown. No base qualities exist here, and no much larger clone lies one base off it.

Looking up the germline V gene (reference sequence) yields CDR1 SEHNR and CDR2 FQNEAQ. V is clipped by 2 bases and J by 1 base, and the sequence between their germline boundaries is 12 bases long. From the cysteine through the phenylalanine, the CDR3 covers 16 amino acids. Solely the CDR3 DNA is kept, with 48 bases framed from the first base. TCR beta CDR3 regions were amplified from RNA transcripts. A first-round RT-PCR of the TCR CDR3 used the HTBI primer set with the Qiagen OneStep RT-PCR kit. Libraries were constructed in a second round of multiplex PCR, after which size selection and purification were carried out. Paired-end sequencing of the libraries was performed with 100 bp reads on an Illumina HiSeq2000. On the authors' methods: SOAPnuke was used to process the raw data, with reads discarded if the reads contained adapters or uncalled bases, had a mean Phred below 15, or lacked an exact constant-primer or identifier match. COPE v1.2.5 was used to merge high-quality paired reads, and clonotypes were defined as unique nucleotide sequences. MiTCR v1.1 was used to align clonotypes to the IMGT TRBV, TRBD and TRBJ reference segments. The analysis was restricted to V-J combinations with a frequency above 0.0001, which together covered 99.2% of the repertoires. A TCS score was defined as the ratio between F50 (clonal expansion) and ExV (chaos), using BLOSUM62-based TCRdist between CDR3 peptides within each V-J. Welch's t-statistics and random forest reduced 500 to 650 V-J features to about 13, which were used in a naive Bayes classifier (R e1071). TCRdb applied fastp at Q25 and MiXCR to the public reads, then kept only in-frame beta chains. Merged by CDR3 protein, the rows form single entries marked with the most common genes and DNA. For this entry, the V and J calls and clone size follow TCRdb and not the study's own pipeline. The sample table contains roughly 640,000 distinct CDR3 sequences; only one count was recorded for more than 15% of them. The top ten constitute around 3.5% of the sample.

Input material: blood. The TCR sequence derives from a woman in her thirties or forties with Graves' ophthalmopathy. The rearranged chain carries TRBV7-9 and TRBJ1-3; the best D guess is TRBD1, with 6 bases matching. The CDR3 reads as follows: CASSLTRQASGNTIYF. The DNA sequence reads TGTGCCAGCAGCTTAACGAGACAGGCTTCTGGAAACACCATATATTTT. Extended through the reference TRBV7-9 and TRBJ1-3 proteins, this CDR3 yields the full variable domain: DTGVSQNPRHKITKRGQNVTFRCDPISEHNRLYWYRQTLGQGPEFLTYFQNEAQLEKSRLLSDRFSAERPKGSFSTLEIQRTEQGDSAMYLCASSLTRQASGNTIYFGEGSWLTVV.